Presented here are 20 T cell receptor beta chains from one specimen sequenced in a study of T cells in Graves' hyperthyroidism and ophthalmopathy. Using RNA transcripts as the source, TCR beta CDR3 regions were amplified. Researchers ran a first-round RT-PCR on the TCR CDR3 using the HTBI primer set. Using its own MiXCR run on the multiplex PCR reads, TCRdb lists one record per CDR3 protein. The profile shows about 300,000 distinct CDR3 sequences, less than 15% of them singletons. Sample: blood. These receptors originate from a woman in her twenties or thirties with Graves' hyperthyroidism that later progressed to Graves' ophthalmopathy.

This clonotype was picked up a small number of times. This could be a read error, since a much larger clone is one nucleotide away. CDR3 DNA: TGTGCCATCAGTACACAGGGGGCTGTCGAGACCCAGTACTTC. This encodes CAISTQGAVETQYF. The chain combines TRBV10-3 with TRBJ2-5, with 9 bases that match TRBD1. J lost 5 bases, V lost 5 bases, and 6 bases had no gene match. The germline V gene encodes CDR1 ENHRY and CDR2 SYGVKD. This CDR3 is built from 14 residues.

This clonotype was detected ten times or more. The rearrangement uses TRBV28 and TRBJ2-7, with TRBD1 matching 7 bases. The V gene's germline CDR1 is MDHEN and CDR2 SYDVKM. The CDR3 consists of 14 residues. Losses at the gene ends were 3 bases for V and 0 bases for J; bases not matched to a gene: 2. The CDR3 region has the DNA TGTGCCAGCAGTTTCGGGACAGACTCCTACGAGCAGTACTTC. It yields the protein CASSFGTDSYEQYF.

The gene calls are TRBV25-1 and TRBJ2-5, with unresolved D. This CDR3 comprises 17 residues. From germline, CDR1 is MGHDK and CDR2 SYGVNS. The ends were cut back, 0 bases at V and 4 bases at J, with 18 bases in the middle. The CDR3 DNA reads as TGTGCCAGCAGTGAATATCCAGGCGGATCGCCCCGAGAGACCCAGTACTTC. Translated, it gives CASSEYPGGSPRETQYF.

Ten or more counts support this clonotype. The chain is built from TRBV7-2 and TRBJ2-7, with D possibly TRBD2 on 9 matching bases. Trimming removed 5 bases from V and 5 bases from J, with 31 bases in between. Germline CDR1 reads SGHTA; CDR2 reads FQGNSA. The CDR3 loop spans 19 amino acids. The CDR3 DNA follows: TGTGCCAGCAGCCAGAACAGGGGGGTCGGCGGGAGGGCCGTGGACGAGCAGTACTTC. It is translated as CASSQNRGVGGRAVDEQYF.

Many counts were recorded for this clonotype. The rearrangement joins TRBV3-1 to TRBJ1-1; 11 bases agree with TRBD1. The CDR3 is 14 residues long. Germline lookup yields CDR1 LGHDT and CDR2 YNNKEL (reference sequence). V dropped 0 bases and J dropped 10; count of bases not matched to a gene: 4. For the CDR3, the DNA is TGTGCCAGCAGCCAAGATCTGGGACAGGGGGGAGCTTTCTTT. This encodes CASSQDLGQGGAFF.

This clonotype was counted between two and nine times. V and J are TRBV19 and TRBJ2-7; D is ambiguous. Germline V gives CDR1 LNHDA, CDR2 SQIVND (reference sequence). CDR3 length: 11 residues. Trimming left V 2 bases short and J 6 bases short, with 5 bases between. CDR3 nucleotides: TGTGCCAGTAGTATACAATCCGAGCAGTACTTC. Translated, it gives CASSIQSEQYF.

The CDR3 DNA reads TGTGCCAGCAGCTTGACAGTTGATCTCTCCTACGAGCAGTACTTC. Translating gives CASSLTVDLSYEQYF. This sequence joins TRBV11-2 and TRBJ2-7; perhaps TRBD1 as D (5 bases). With 3 bases removed from V and 0 bases from J, the gap between germline ends came to 12 bases. The CDR3 is made up of 15 amino acids. Germline CDR1 is SGHAT and CDR2 is FQNNGV.

On this clonotype: A much larger clone lies one base from this, so it may be a read error. The chain employs TRBV15 and TRBJ2-3; 8 positions agree with TRBD2. Germline CDR1 and CDR2: LNHNV and YYDKDF (reference sequence). This CDR3 spans 16 amino acids. Trimming at V came to 3 bases and at J to 2 bases, leaving 7 bases not matched to a gene. In DNA, the CDR3 is TGTGCCACCAGCAGCCCGGGACTAGAAAACACAGATACGCAGTATTTT. It is translated as CATSSPGLENTDTQYF.

This clonotype was detected many times. The rearrangement uses TRBV30 and TRBJ2-7; 9 bases are a match to TRBD2. Trimming removed 3 bases from V and 4 bases from J; junction bases left unmatched: 13. CDR1 and CDR2 (germline): GTSNPN, SVGIG (reference sequence). This CDR3 has 16 residues. CDR3 sequence (DNA): TGTGCCTGGAGACGTCGCTCCGGGACTAGCCAGTACGAGCAGTACTTC. It is translated as CAWRRRSGTSQYEQYF. The full variable domain, rest sourced from reference TRBV30 and TRBJ2-7, is SQTIHQWPATLVQPVGSPLSLECTVEGTSNPNLYWYRQAAGRGLQLLFYSVGIGQISSEVPQNLSASRPQDRQFILSSKKLLLSDSGFYLCAWRRRSGTSQYEQYFGPGTRLTVT.

This clonotype has a count of ten or more. The V call is TRBV9, the J call TRBJ2-1; 8 bases map to TRBD2. The CDR3 runs to 16 residues. V was clipped by 6 bases and J by 4 bases; unmatched bases: 12. Germline V CDR1 and CDR2: SGDLS, YYNGEE. The CDR3: CASTPPPAGEYNEQFF. The DNA of the CDR3 is TGTGCCAGCACCCCACCGCCAGCGGGAGAGTACAATGAGCAGTTCTTC.

In this sample, this clonotype turned up many times. The CDR3 DNA reads TGTGCCAGCAGCCAATTTACTAGCGACTCCTACGAGCAGTACTTC. This codes for CASSQFTSDSYEQYF. The V gene is TRBV4-2, the J gene TRBJ2-7; 7 bases are a match to TRBD2. Per germline, CDR1 LGHNA and CDR2 YNFKEQ. This CDR3 spans 15 amino acids. The V gene end was trimmed by 2 bases and the J gene end by 0 bases; junction bases not matched to a gene: 4.

In regard to this clonotype: This sequence may be a read error, since a much larger clone differs from it by one base. The chain couples TRBV6-2 or TRBV6-3 to TRBJ2-4, with 8 nucleotides matching TRBD1. The V gene's germline CDR1 is MNHEY and CDR2 SVGEGT. This CDR3 comprises 13 residues. V lost 5 bases to trimming and J lost 6 bases; unmatched junction nucleotides: 3. This CDR3 is CASSEGQGNIQYF. The CDR3 DNA reads TGTGCCAGCAGTGAAGGACAGGGAAACATTCAGTACTTC.

This clonotype came up many times. This sequence joins TRBV5-1 and TRBJ1-1; D is undetermined. Trimming shortened V by 0 bases and J by 0 bases, and 9 bases separated the two germline ends. From germline, CDR1 is SGHRS and CDR2 YFSETQ. The CDR3 consists of 15 residues. The CDR3 DNA is TGCGCCAGCAGCTTGGGGCAGATGGTGAACACTGAAGCTTTCTTT. Its protein is CASSLGQMVNTEAFF.

This sequence joins TRBV19 and TRBJ2-5; 8 nucleotides agree with TRBD1. Trimming removed 4 bases from V and 2 bases from J; junction bases left unmatched: 3. Looked up from germline, CDR1 is LNHDA and CDR2 is SQIVND (reference sequence). CDR3 length equals 14 residues. Written as DNA, the CDR3 is TGTGCCAGTAGTAACTACAGGGGGCAAGAGACCCAGTACTTC. This sequence encodes CASSNYRGQETQYF.

Ten or more counts support this clonotype. The chain joins TRBV3-1 to TRBJ2-1, with D possibly being TRBD1 (5 bases). With 3 bases removed from V and 9 bases from J, the gap between germline ends came to 9 bases. The CDR3 has 12 amino acids. CDR1 and CDR2 (germline): LGHDT, YNNKEL (reference sequence). The CDR3 region has the DNA TGTGCCAGCAGCCAGGTCGACAGTGAGCAGTTCTTC. Its protein product is CASSQVDSEQFF.

The V and J genes are TRBV19 and TRBJ2-2; D remains unclear. Germline CDR1 and CDR2: LNHDA and SQIVND (reference sequence). V lost 7 bases, J lost 6 bases, and 9 bases lay in between. There are 12 residues in the CDR3. DNA of the CDR3: TGTGCCAGTATAGCCATCTCCGGGGAGCTGTTTTTT. It codes for CASIAISGELFF.

The chain uses TRBV29-1 and TRBJ2-1; D is unclear. Germline V gene data show CDR1 as SQVTM and CDR2 as ANQGSEA. This CDR3 comprises 13 residues. V dropped 2 bases and J dropped 6 bases, with 11 bases sitting between them. CDR3 loop: CSVEKEDGNEQFF. The DNA of the CDR3 is TGCAGCGTTGAAAAAGAGGATGGCAATGAGCAGTTCTTC.

This clonotype appeared many times. V is TRBV7-9 and J is TRBJ2-6; 7 positions agree with TRBD2. CDR1 and CDR2 (germline): SEHNR, FQNEAQ (reference sequence). V shed 10 bases, J shed 2 bases, and the junction held 11 bases outside the gene matches. The CDR3 length is 16 residues. This CDR3 reads CAIGRPPTPGANVLTF. CDR3 DNA: TGTGCCATCGGGAGGCCCCCGACGCCTGGGGCCAACGTCCTGACTTTC.

This clonotype has only a few counts. V usage is TRBV5-4 and J usage is TRBJ2-5; 9 bases fit TRBD1. Trimming removed 4 bases from V and 4 bases from J; junction bases left unmatched: 2. CDR1 is SGHNT and CDR2 is YYREEE in the germline V gene (reference sequence). This CDR3 contains 13 residues. The CDR3 loop is CASSTGGGETQYF. CDR3 DNA: TGTGCCAGCAGCACAGGGGGCGGAGAGACCCAGTACTTC.

This clonotype was counted at least ten times. The rearrangement links TRBV6-1 to TRBJ1-3; D possibly corresponds to TRBD1 (5 bases). Germline V gene sequence: CDR1 MNHNS, CDR2 SASEGT. Between the trimmed V and J ends, which lost 6 bases and 0 bases, there was a span of 12 bases. This CDR3 is built from 15 residues. The CDR3 protein is CASRADRLSGNTIYF. The CDR3 nucleotides read TGTGCCAGCAGGGCCGACAGACTCTCTGGAAACACCATATATTTT.